One and the same sample provided the 17 T cell receptor beta chains below, sequenced in a study of shared clonotypes between healthy human individuals. Sequenced by immunoSEQ multiplex PCR; TCRdb stores in-frame clones only, minus some. The data contain roughly 2.6 million clones, 90% to 95% of them singletons. Sequenced input: naive CD4+ T cells sorted from blood. Noted subset: CD45RA+ positively selected. These receptors were taken from a man aged 18 to 30 in good health.

This clone showed up just a few times. The chain recombines TRBV28 with TRBJ2-5, with a possible D match to TRBD2 (5 bases). CDR3 size: 12 residues. CDR1 is MDHEN, CDR2 SYDVKM, per germline. V gave up 5 bases and J gave up 11 bases, with 15 bases separating them. CDR3 DNA: TGTGCCAGCAGTCTTCTCCGGGGTCTTCAGTACTTC. This encodes CASSLLRGLQYF. Full variable domain (remainder filled in from reference TRBV28 and TRBJ2-5): DVKVTQSSRYLVKRTGEKVFLECVQDMDHENMFWYRQDPGLGLRLIYFSYDVKMKEKGDIPEGYSVSREKKERFSLILESASTNQTSMYLCASSLLRGLQYFGPGTRLLVL.

V gene TRBV10-3 combines with J gene TRBJ1-5; 9 nucleotides line up with TRBD1. This CDR3 has 13 amino acids. The J segment lost 7 bases and the V segment lost 8 bases, leaving 6 bases of the junction unmatched. Germline CDR1 reads ENHRY; CDR2 reads SYGVKD. The CDR3: CAIGGQGEQPQHF. As DNA, the CDR3 is TGTGCCATCGGGGGACAGGGAGAACAGCCCCAGCATTTT.

The gene calls are TRBV7-9 and TRBJ1-4, with D unclear. Germline V CDR1 and CDR2: SEHNR, FQNEAQ (reference sequence). Trimming took 2 bases from V and 8 from J, leaving 15 bases between them. This CDR3 has 15 amino acids. CDR3 region: CASSLWAPSTEKLFF. The CDR3 DNA reads as TGTGCCAGCAGCTTATGGGCCCCCTCGACCGAAAAACTGTTTTTT.

This clone was seen only once. V is TRBV28 and J is TRBJ1-5; D possibly corresponds to TRBD1 (6 bases). This CDR3 comprises 14 residues. Trimming shortened V by 6 bases and J by 4 bases, and 13 bases separated the two germline ends. Per the germline V gene, CDR1 is MDHEN and CDR2 is SYDVKM. The CDR3 DNA sequence: TGTGCCAGCAGGGAGACAGGCCGGAATCAGCCCCAGCATTTT. This gives the protein CASRETGRNQPQHF.

The rearrangement links TRBV6-1 to TRBJ1-1, with D perhaps matching TRBD1 (5 bases). The germline V gene encodes CDR1 MNHNS and CDR2 SASEGT. V was shortened by 5 bases and J by 8 bases, with 9 bases between the two germline ends. There are 11 residues in the CDR3. DNA for the CDR3: TGTGCCAGCAGTCTCCGGACAGAAGCTTTCTTT. As protein: CASSLRTEAFF.

V and J are TRBV2 and TRBJ2-2, with D perhaps TRBD1 or TRBD2 (5 bases each). The V gene lost 6 bases and the J gene lost 4 bases, with 18 bases spanning the gap. The CDR3 is made up of 16 amino acids. The germline V gene encodes CDR1 SNHLY and CDR2 FYNNEI. This CDR3 reads CASSAPGTQSTGELFF. The DNA of the CDR3 is TGTGCCAGCAGCGCCCCGGGGACGCAAAGCACCGGGGAGCTGTTTTTT.

The chain recombines TRBV11-2 with TRBJ1-2, with D possibly TRBD1 on 6 matching bases. This CDR3 comprises 15 residues. Germline loops: CDR1 SGHAT, CDR2 FQNNGV. V was cut by 2 bases and J by 2 bases, with 12 bases left in between. In DNA, the CDR3 is TGTGCCAGCAGCTTAAAAACAGGGTTAAACTATGGCTACACCTTC. The encoded protein is CASSLKTGLNYGYTF.

The gene calls are TRBV30 and TRBJ1-3, with D unclear. The germline V and J ends were trimmed by 5 bases and 0 bases, with 8 bases remaining between them. From germline, CDR1 is GTSNPN and CDR2 SVGIG (reference sequence). CDR3 length: 13 residues. The CDR3 DNA reads TGTGCCTGGGGCGTTTACTCTGGAAACACCATATATTTT. Translating it yields CAWGVYSGNTIYF.

The chain uses TRBV7-8 and TRBJ2-2, with TRBD2 identical over 7 bases. With 3 bases clipped from V and 8 bases from J, the junction kept 15 bases outside the gene matches. The CDR3 consists of 17 residues. The V gene's germline CDR1 is SGHVS and CDR2 FQNEAQ. CDR3 protein: CASSFTPRDYKGGELFF. In DNA, the CDR3 is TGTGCCAGCAGCTTCACGCCCCGGGACTACAAAGGGGGGGAGCTGTTTTTT.

Points on this clone: This CDR3 is also generated by other DNA sequences in the sample. The CDR3 is CASSKGWQDSNQPQHF. In nucleotides, the CDR3 is TGTGCCAGCAGCAAAGGATGGCAGGATAGCAATCAGCCCCAGCATTTT. The chain uses TRBV21-1 and TRBJ1-5; TRBD1 reflects the table's D call only, with no check against the DNA. TRBV21-1 constitutes a pseudogene. The CDR3 loop spans 16 amino acids.

The chain links TRBV10-3 to TRBJ2-3; 8 bases agree with TRBD2. The CDR3 consists of 17 residues. Germline loops: CDR1 ENHRY, CDR2 SYGVKD. After removal of 0 bases from V and 2 bases from J, the junction contained 7 bases not matched to a gene. The DNA of the CDR3 is TGTGCCATCAGTGAGTCGATGCGGGGGGTCAACACAGATACGCAGTATTTT. Protein sequence: CAISESMRGVNTDTQYF.

The V call is TRBV5-6, the J call TRBJ2-7; D is possibly TRBD2 (7 bases). Deletions cut 4 bases from V and 0 bases from J, with 14 bases between. The CDR3 runs 15 residues. Germline V lookup: CDR1 SGHDT, CDR2 YYEEEE. The chain's CDR3 is CASSEEGGSSYEQYF. In DNA, the CDR3 is TGTGCCAGCAGCGAGGAGGGGGGGAGCTCCTACGAGCAGTACTTC.

In DNA form, the CDR3 reads TGTGCCAGTAGTTCGCAAGCCTTGGGAGGCCTCGAGCAGTACTTC. It encodes CASSSQALGGLEQYF. The chain combines TRBV19 with TRBJ2-7; weak D call: TRBD2 (6 bases). CDR1 and CDR2 from the germline V gene are LNHDA and SQIVND (reference sequence). This CDR3 has 15 amino acids. Trimming took 5 bases from V and 6 from J, leaving 20 bases between them.

The chain has TRBV30 and TRBJ1-5, with TRBD1 as a possible D gene (6 bases). The CDR3 length is 14 residues. V was shortened by 5 bases and J by 0 bases, with 11 bases between the two germline ends. Germline V gives CDR1 GTSNPN, CDR2 SVGIG (reference sequence). In DNA form, the CDR3 reads TGTGCCTGGGACAGGCCCAATAGCAATCAGCCCCAGCATTTT. The encoded protein is CAWDRPNSNQPQHF.

This sequence joins TRBV6-1 and TRBJ1-2; D uncertain. Germline V CDR1 and CDR2: MNHNS, SASEGT. V was shortened by 7 bases and J by 7 bases, with 13 bases between the two germline ends. The CDR3 consists of 12 residues. CDR3 DNA sequence: TGTGCCAGCATCAGTCGGCGGGGTGGCTACACCTTC. As protein: CASISRRGGYTF.

The CDR3 DNA sequence: TGTGCCAGCAGCTTAGGGGGACAGGGCCTCTCTGGAAACACCATATATTTT. Protein product: CASSLGGQGLSGNTIYF. The chain links TRBV7-9 to TRBJ1-3; 9 positions match TRBD1. CDR3 size: 17 residues. J was trimmed by 0 bases and V by 1 base; bases with no gene match: 4. CDR1 and CDR2 from the germline V gene are SEHNR and FQNEAQ (reference sequence).

The V and J genes are TRBV5-1 and TRBJ2-1; the D is unclear. The germline V gene has CDR1 SGHRS and CDR2 YFSETQ. The CDR3 length is 14 residues. Trimming left V 4 bases short and J 2 bases short, with 10 bases between. The CDR3 loop reads CASSPTAPYNEQFF. CDR3 nucleotide sequence: TGCGCCAGCAGCCCAACCGCACCCTACAATGAGCAGTTCTTC.